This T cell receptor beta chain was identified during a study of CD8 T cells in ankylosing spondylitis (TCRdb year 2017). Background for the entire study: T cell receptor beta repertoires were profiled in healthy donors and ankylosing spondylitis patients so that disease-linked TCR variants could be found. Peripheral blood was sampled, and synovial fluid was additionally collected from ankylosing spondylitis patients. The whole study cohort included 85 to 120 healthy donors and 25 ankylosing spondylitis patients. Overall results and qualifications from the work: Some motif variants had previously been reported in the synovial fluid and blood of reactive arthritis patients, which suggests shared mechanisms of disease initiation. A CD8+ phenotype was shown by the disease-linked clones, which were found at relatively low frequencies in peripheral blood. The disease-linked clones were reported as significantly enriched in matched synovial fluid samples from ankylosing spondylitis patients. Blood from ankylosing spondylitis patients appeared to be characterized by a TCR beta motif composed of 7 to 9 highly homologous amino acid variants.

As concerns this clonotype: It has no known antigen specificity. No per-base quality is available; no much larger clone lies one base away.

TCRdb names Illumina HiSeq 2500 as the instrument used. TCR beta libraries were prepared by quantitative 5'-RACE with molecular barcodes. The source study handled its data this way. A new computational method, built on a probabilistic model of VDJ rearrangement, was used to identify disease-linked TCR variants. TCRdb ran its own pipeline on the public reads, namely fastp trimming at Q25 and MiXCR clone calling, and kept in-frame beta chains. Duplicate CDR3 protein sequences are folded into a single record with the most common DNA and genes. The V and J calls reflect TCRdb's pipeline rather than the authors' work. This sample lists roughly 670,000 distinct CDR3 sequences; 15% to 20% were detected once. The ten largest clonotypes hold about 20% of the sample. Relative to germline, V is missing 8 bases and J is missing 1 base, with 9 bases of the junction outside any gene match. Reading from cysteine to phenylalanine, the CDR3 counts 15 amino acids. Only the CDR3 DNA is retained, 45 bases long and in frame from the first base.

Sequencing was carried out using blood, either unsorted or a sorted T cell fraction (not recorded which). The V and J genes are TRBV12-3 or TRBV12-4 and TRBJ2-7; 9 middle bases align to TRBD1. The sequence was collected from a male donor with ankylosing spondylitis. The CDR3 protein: CASARGQGSSYEQYF. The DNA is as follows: TGTGCCAGCGCTCGGGGACAGGGATCATCCTACGAGCAGTACTTC.